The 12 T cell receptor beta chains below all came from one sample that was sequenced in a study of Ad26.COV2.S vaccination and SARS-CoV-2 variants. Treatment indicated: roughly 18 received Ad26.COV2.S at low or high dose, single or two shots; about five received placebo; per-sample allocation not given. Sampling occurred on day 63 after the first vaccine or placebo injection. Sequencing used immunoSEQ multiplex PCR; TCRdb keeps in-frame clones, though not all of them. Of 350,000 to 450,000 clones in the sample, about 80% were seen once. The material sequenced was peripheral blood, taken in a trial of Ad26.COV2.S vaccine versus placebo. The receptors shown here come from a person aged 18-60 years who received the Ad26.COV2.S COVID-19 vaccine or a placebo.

CDR3 in DNA: TGTGCCAGCAGTCCCTCGGGGGGGAACCAGTACTTC. Residues: CASSPSGGNQYF. The chain links TRBV27 to TRBJ2-5, with 8 nucleotides matching TRBD2. The trim removed 5 bases at V and 10 bases at J, leaving 6 bases unmatched. CDR1 and CDR2 from the germline V gene are MNHEY and SMNVEV (reference sequence). The CDR3 has 12 amino acids.

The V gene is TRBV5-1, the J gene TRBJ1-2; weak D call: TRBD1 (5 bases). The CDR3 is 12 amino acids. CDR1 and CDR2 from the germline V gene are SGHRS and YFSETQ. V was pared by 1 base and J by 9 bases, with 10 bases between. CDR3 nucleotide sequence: TGCGCCAGCAGCTTGCCGGGGGATAGCTACACCTTC. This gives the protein CASSLPGDSYTF.

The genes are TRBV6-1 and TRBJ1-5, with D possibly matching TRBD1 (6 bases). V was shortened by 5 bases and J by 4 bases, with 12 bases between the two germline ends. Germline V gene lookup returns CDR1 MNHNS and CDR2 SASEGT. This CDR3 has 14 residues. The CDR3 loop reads CASSTGGRNQPQHF. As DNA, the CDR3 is TGTGCCAGCAGTACGGGGGGCCGAAATCAGCCCCAGCATTTT.

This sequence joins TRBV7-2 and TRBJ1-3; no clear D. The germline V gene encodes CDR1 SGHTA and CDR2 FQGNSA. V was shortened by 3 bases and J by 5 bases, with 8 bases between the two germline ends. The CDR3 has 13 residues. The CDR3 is CASSLGNRNTIYF. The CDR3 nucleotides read TGTGCCAGCAGCTTGGGTAACCGAAACACCATATATTTT.

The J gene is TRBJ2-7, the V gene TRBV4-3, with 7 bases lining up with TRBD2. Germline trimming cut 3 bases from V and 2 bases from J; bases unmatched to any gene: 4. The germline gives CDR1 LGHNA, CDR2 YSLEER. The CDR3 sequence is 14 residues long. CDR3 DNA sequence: TGCGCCAGCAGCCACCGGGGGGACCCCTACGAGCAGTACTTC. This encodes CASSHRGDPYEQYF.

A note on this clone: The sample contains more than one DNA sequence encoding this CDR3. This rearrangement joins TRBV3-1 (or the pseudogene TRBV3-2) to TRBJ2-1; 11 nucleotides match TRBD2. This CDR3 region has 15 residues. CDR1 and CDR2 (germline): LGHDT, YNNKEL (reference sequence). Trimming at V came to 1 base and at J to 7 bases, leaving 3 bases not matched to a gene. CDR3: CASSQVAGGKNEQFF. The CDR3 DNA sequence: TGTGCCAGCAGCCAAGTAGCGGGAGGGAAGAATGAGCAGTTCTTC.

CDR3 nucleotides: TGTGCCAGCTCAATCCGGACAGGGGCGAACACTGAAGCTTTCTTT. It encodes CASSIRTGANTEAFF. The rearrangement uses TRBV18 and TRBJ1-1; 9 positions match TRBD1. With 5 bases clipped from V and 1 base from J, the junction kept 5 bases outside the gene matches. This CDR3 has 15 residues. Germline V CDR1 and CDR2: KGHSH, LQKENI.

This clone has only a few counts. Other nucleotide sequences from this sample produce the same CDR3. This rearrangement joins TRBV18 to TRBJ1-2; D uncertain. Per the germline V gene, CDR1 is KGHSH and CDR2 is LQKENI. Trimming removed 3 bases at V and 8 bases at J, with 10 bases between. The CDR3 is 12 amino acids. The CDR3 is CASSPIQGGYTF. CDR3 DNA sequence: TGTGCCAGCTCACCCATACAAGGCGGCTACACCTTC.

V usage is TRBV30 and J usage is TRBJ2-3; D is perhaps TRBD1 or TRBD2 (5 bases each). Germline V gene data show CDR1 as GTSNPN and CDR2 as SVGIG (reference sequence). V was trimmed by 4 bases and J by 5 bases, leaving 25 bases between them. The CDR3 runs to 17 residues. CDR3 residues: CAWIGSGGTPRRDTQYF. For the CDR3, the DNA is TGTGCCTGGATCGGAAGTGGTGGGACCCCCCGGCGAGATACGCAGTATTTT.

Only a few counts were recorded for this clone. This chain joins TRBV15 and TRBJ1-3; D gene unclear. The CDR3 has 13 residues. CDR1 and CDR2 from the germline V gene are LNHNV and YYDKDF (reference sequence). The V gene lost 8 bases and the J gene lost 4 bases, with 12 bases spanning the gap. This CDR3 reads CATLGEHGNTIYF. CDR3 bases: TGTGCCACCCTCGGGGAACACGGAAACACCATATATTTT.

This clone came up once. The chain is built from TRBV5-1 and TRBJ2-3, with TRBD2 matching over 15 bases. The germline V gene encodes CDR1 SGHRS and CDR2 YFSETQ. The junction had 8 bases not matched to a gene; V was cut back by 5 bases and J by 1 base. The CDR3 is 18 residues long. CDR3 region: CASRSGLAGGPRTDTQYF. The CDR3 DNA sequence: TGCGCCAGCAGGTCAGGACTAGCGGGAGGGCCCCGCACAGATACGCAGTATTTT.

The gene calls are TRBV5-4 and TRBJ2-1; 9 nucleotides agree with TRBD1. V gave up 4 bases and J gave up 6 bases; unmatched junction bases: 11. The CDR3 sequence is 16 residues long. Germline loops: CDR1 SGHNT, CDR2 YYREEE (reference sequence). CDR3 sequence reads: CASSLRQGGLSNEQFF. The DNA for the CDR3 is TGTGCCAGCAGCCTTAGACAGGGGGGGTTGAGCAATGAGCAGTTCTTC.